This T cell receptor (beta chain) is drawn from a study of cytomegalovirus exposure and HLA in healthy donors. Regarding this clone: Its antigen is as yet unknown.

Study-wide points: Reports indicated that the classifier achieved high specificity and sensitivity in diagnosing cytomegalovirus status. Clusters of TCRs from the first cohort tended to co-occur in the 110 or so validation repertoires (as a later analysis found).

The CDR3 extends over 13 amino acids. The V end was cut by 4 bases, the J end by 2 bases, with 10 bases between. Germline V gene sequence: CDR1 SGHNT, CDR2 YYREEE (reference sequence). The table came from immunoSEQ multiplex PCR; TCRdb's copy has only in-frame clones and leaves some out. This table holds more than 130,000 clones, 88% found once. The receptor was derived from a woman between 18 and 30 years old in good health and CMV-seropositive. Sequences were obtained from PBMCs. The chain carries TRBV5-4 and TRBJ2-7; D might be TRBD1 (6 bases). CDR3 bases: TGTGCCAGCAGCGCAGGACAGACCTACGAGCAGTACTTC. It yields the protein CASSAGQTYEQYF.